This T cell receptor beta chain derives from a study of T cell repertoires in cytomegalovirus infection. On the study more broadly: It was recently identified HLA-C-restricted and well-studied HLA-B-restricted CMV epitopes that the study used. Shared public TCR beta signatures pointed to both CMV infection and a matching HLA type. Study conclusions and caveats: Cumulative public TCR beta family frequency identified CMV carriers with the relevant HLA. HLA-C-restricted CMV-specific TCR beta clonotypes were dominant in the ex vivo response.

This clonotype was detected ten times or more. Its specificity is not known. Relative to the germline gene, one junction end is altered; a read error may explain this. The CDR3 totals 15 residues. MiXCR, applied by TCRdb to the reads, yields one record per CDR3 protein. The sample holds approximately 340,000 distinct CDR3 sequences, around 29% seen once. The receptor was isolated from a human donor in good health (CMV status not recorded). Some clones in this sample may be carry-over from other donors' samples. The J gene is TRBJ2-3, the V gene TRBV12-3 or TRBV12-4, with D perhaps TRBD2 (5 bases). The sequences come from cultured PBMCs, collected from culture after CMV antigen stimulation. CDR3 DNA: TGTGCCAGCAGGTTAGCGTCCTCAGGCACAGATACGCAGTATTTT. This gives the protein CASRLASSGTDTQYF.